The 5 T cell receptor beta chains in this list originate from one sample, sequenced in a study of human T cells and chemical hapten exposure. TCRdb called the RACE reads again in MiXCR, with one record for every CDR3 protein. The table shows tens of thousands of distinct CDR3 sequences, with over 10% occurring only once. Time point described: patch test 3, about 24 weeks after DPC sensitization. Treatment here: therapeutic diphenylcyclopropenone sensitization with weekly scalp DPC. Material: whole blood, obtained in connection with sensitization to the hapten diphenylcyclopropenone (DPC). Receptor source: a woman aged 45-65 years with alopecia areata. Some clones in this sample may be carry-over from other donors' samples.

V is TRBV7-3 and J is TRBJ2-2, with TRBD2 matching 7 bases. Germline CDR1 reads SGHTA; CDR2 reads FQGTGA. V shed 5 bases, J shed 7 bases, and the junction held 7 bases outside the gene matches. The CDR3 covers 14 residues. The CDR3 reads CASSPSPGGGELFF. In DNA form, the CDR3 reads TGTGCCAGCAGCCCCAGTCCGGGGGGCGGGGAGCTGTTTTTT.

This clonotype was seen ten or more times. The chain couples TRBV10-1 to TRBJ2-7; the D gene is possibly TRBD2 (6 bases). The CDR3 extends over 14 amino acids. The V and J ends lost 6 bases and 6 bases respectively, with 18 bases between them. The germline CDR1 and CDR2 sequences are WNHNN and SYGVQD (reference sequence). This CDR3 reads CASSPVAGTGEQYF. CDR3 coding DNA: TGCGCCAGCAGCCCGGTGGCAGGGACTGGCGAGCAGTACTTC.

This clonotype was observed a few times. The chain recombines TRBV5-1 with TRBJ2-1; 15 bases match TRBD2. The germline V gene has CDR1 SGHRS and CDR2 YFSETQ. This CDR3 region has 17 residues. V lost 4 bases to trimming and J lost 3 bases; unmatched junction nucleotides: 5. The CDR3 nucleotides are TGCGCCAGCAGCCTGGGACTAGCGGGAGGTATCTACAATGAGCAGTTCTTC. It encodes CASSLGLAGGIYNEQFF.

This clonotype was detected ten times or more. This chain uses TRBV6-6 with TRBJ1-2; 8 nucleotides line up with TRBD1. The J segment lost 2 bases and the V segment lost 6 bases, leaving 2 bases of the junction unmatched. Per germline, CDR1 MNHNY and CDR2 SVGAGI (reference sequence). The CDR3 runs to 13 residues. CDR3 in DNA: TGTGCCAGCAGGCACAGGGGGAACTATGGCTACACCTTC. It yields the protein CASRHRGNYGYTF.

This clonotype was recorded at least ten times. This chain joins TRBV12-3 or TRBV12-4 and TRBJ2-5; D is undetermined. The CDR3 spans 13 residues. Deletions cut 3 bases from V and 5 bases from J, with 10 bases between. The CDR3, as DNA: TGTGCCAGCAGTTTCCGGCTTTCGGAGACCCAGTACTTC. It is translated as CASSFRLSETQYF.